This paragraph covers one T cell receptor beta chain sequence. Its matching antigen is unknown. This record belongs to a study of cytomegalovirus exposure and HLA in healthy donors. Amplification used 60 Vbeta primers and 13 Jbeta primers. Authors' processing steps: In a later analysis, approximately 80 million unique TCR beta chains included roughly 11 million shared by two or more donors. Some clones are missing from TCRdb's copy, which holds only in-frame ones; the method was immunoSEQ multiplex PCR. For V, J and clone size, that table is used; D and trimming come from the DNA. The table shows about 140,000 clones, with around 75% occurring only once. Study observations and caveats: It was assumed in the presence/absence analyses that sequencing depth was roughly uniform across donors. Overall, under 200 TCR beta chains were annotated as cytomegalovirus-associated. Previously analyzed data showed that most TCR beta V segments were productive at a frequency of about 87% or about 30%.

The sample consisted of PBMCs. This TCR was recovered from a female donor in good health and CMV-seronegative.

DNA of the CDR3: TGTGCCAGCAGCCCGGGACTTGGGAGGATTGAGCAGTTCTTC. Its translation is CASSPGLGRIEQFF. The rearrangement joins TRBV7-8 to TRBJ2-1; the D gene is possibly TRBD2 (6 bases). The CDR3 consists of 14 residues. Trimming pared 5 bases from V and 9 bases from J, leaving 17 bases between. Germline V CDR1 and CDR2: SGHVS, FQNEAQ.